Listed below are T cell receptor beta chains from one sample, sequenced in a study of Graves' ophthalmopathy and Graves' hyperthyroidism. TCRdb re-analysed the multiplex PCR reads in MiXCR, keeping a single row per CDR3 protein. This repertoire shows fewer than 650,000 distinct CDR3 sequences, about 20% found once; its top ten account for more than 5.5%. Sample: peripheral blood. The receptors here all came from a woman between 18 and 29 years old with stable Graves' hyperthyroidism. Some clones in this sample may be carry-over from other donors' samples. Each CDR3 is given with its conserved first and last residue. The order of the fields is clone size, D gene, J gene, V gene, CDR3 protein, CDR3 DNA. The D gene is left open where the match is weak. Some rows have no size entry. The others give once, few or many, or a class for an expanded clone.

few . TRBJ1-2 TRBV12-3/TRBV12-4 CASSPTGGYNYGYTF TGTGCCAGCAGTCCGACAGGTGGATATAACTATGGCTACACCTTC
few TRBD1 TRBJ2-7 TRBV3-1 CASSLYPRTGAENEQYF TGTGCCAGCAGCCTGTACCCTCGGACAGGGGCTGAGAACGAGCAGTACTTC
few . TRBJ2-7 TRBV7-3 CASSPLPQAEQYF TGTGCCAGCTCGCCCCTCCCCCAGGCCGAGCAGTACTTC
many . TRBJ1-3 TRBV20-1 CSARAPPDLSGNTIYF TGCAGTGCTAGAGCGCCCCCGGACCTCTCTGGAAACACCATATATTTT
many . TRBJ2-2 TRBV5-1 CASSLYDSGAGELFF TGCGCCAGCAGCTTGTACGACAGTGGAGCCGGGGAGCTGTTTTTT
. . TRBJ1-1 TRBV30 CAWAFYRNTEAFF TGTGCCTGGGCTTTCTACAGGAACACTGAAGCTTTCTTT
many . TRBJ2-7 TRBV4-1 CASSQDWPGVSYEQYF TGCGCCAGCAGCCAAGATTGGCCAGGAGTAAGTTACGAGCAGTACTTC
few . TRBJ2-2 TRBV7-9 CASSMTGLNTGELFF TGTGCCAGCAGCATGACAGGATTGAACACCGGGGAGCTGTTTTTT
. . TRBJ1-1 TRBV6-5 CASSYLETRTEAFF TGTGCCAGCAGTTACCTGGAGACGAGAACTGAAGCTTTCTTT
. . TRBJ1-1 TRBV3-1 CASSRQTVDTEAFF TGTGCCAGCAGCCGCCAAACGGTCGACACTGAAGCTTTCTTT
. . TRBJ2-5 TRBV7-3 CASSPRGRQETQDF TGTGCCAGCAGCCCTCGCGGTAGACAAGAGACCCAGGACTTC
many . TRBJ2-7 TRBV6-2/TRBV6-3 CASSQFPYEQYF TGTGCCAGCAGTCAATTCCCCTACGAGCAGTACTTC
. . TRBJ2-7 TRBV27 CASSSQGHASPEQYF TGTGCCAGCAGTTCCCAGGGACACGCCTCGCCCGAGCAGTACTTC
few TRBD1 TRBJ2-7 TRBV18 CASSPRPGGQMTLEQYF TGTGCCAGCTCACCCCGACCTGGGGGACAGATGACTCTCGAGCAGTACTTC
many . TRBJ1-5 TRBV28 CASLRGGGDQPQHF TGTGCCAGCCTTAGGGGGGGAGGTGATCAGCCCCAGCATTTT
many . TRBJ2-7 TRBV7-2 CAVPRKDRSYEQYF TGTGCAGTACCCCGCAAGGACAGATCCTACGAGCAGTACTTC
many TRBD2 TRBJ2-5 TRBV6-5 CASSSSGLAGAMVDQYF TGTGCCAGCAGCTCCTCCGGACTAGCGGGGGCAATGGTGGACCAGTACTTC
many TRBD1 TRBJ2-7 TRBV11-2 CASRGGTGGEQYF TGTGCCAGCAGAGGTGGGACAGGGGGCGAGCAGTACTTC
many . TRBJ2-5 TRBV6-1 CASSEAGGSQVQYF TGTGCCAGCAGTGAAGCGGGGGGATCTCAGGTCCAGTACTTC
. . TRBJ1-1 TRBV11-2 CATTDWVNTEAFF TGTGCCACCACCGATTGGGTGAACACTGAAGCTTTCTTT
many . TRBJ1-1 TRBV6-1 CASSVTRGDTEAFF TGTGCCAGCAGTGTAACAAGGGGAGATACTGAAGCTTTCTTT
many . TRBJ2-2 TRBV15 CATSRGAFGAGELFF TGTGCCACCAGCAGAGGTGCCTTTGGGGCCGGGGAGCTGTTTTTT
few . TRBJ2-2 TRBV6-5 CASSYDQRRFAGGLFF TGTGCCAGCAGTTACGATCAGCGGAGGTTCGCCGGGGGGCTGTTTTTT
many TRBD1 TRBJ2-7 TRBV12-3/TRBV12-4 CASGPYRGEQYF TGTGCCAGCGGGCCATACAGGGGAGAGCAGTACTTC
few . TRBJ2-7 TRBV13 CASSPGRGGSSYEQYF TGTGCCAGCAGTCCAGGGCGCGGCGGTAGCTCCTACGAGCAGTACTTC
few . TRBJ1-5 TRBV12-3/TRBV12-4 CASSNLGSLHQPQHF TGTGCCAGCAGCAACCTCGGGAGCCTCCATCAGCCCCAGCATTTT
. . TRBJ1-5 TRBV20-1 CSAIPDRSNQPQHF TGCAGTGCTATTCCTGACAGAAGCAATCAGCCCCAGCATTTT
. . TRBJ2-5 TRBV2 CASAKEGGSEETQYF TGTGCCAGTGCAAAAGAAGGGGGGAGTGAGGAGACCCAGTACTTC
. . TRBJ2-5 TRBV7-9 CARSLSLGKTETQYF TGTGCCCGCAGCTTATCCCTAGGGAAGACAGAGACCCAGTACTTC
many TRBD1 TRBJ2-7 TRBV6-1 CASGIRDRVYEQYF TGTGCCAGCGGAATCCGGGACAGAGTCTACGAGCAGTACTTC
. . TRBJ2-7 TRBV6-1 CASRIPVVGVPYEQYF TGTGCCAGCCGAATCCCGGTGGTGGGAGTCCCCTACGAGCAGTACTTC
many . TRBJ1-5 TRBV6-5 CASSYSVFGQPQHF TGTGCCAGCAGTTACTCGGTGTTTGGTCAGCCCCAGCATTTT
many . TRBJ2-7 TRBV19 CASSPTPWEAEQYF TGTGCCAGTAGTCCGACCCCATGGGAGGCCGAGCAGTACTTC